Listed here are 27 T cell receptor beta chains from one sample, sequenced in a study of shared clonotypes between healthy human individuals. TCRdb keeps only in-frame clones here, not all; method: immunoSEQ multiplex PCR. The sample includes hundreds of thousands of clones, around 79% of them seen just once. The sequenced sample was PBMCs. The receptors shown here come from a woman aged 40 to 49 in good health. Some clones in this sample may be carry-over from other donors' samples.

Here the CDR3 reads CASSDLVGRGRNEQYF. In DNA form, the CDR3 reads TGCGCCAGCAGTGACCTCGTCGGGAGAGGAAGGAACGAGCAGTACTTC. The chain links TRBV10-2 to TRBJ2-7; possibly TRBD2 for D (6 bases). The CDR3 runs 16 residues. Germline V gives CDR1 WSHSY, CDR2 SAAADI. V dropped 3 bases and J dropped 5 bases, with 20 bases sitting between them.

The chain recombines TRBV7-6 with TRBJ1-1, with D unresolved. This CDR3 is built from 14 residues. The germline gives CDR1 SGHVS, CDR2 FNYEAQ. The ends were cut back, 3 bases at V and 2 bases at J, with 10 bases in the middle. In DNA, the CDR3 is TGTGCCAGCAGCTTTGAGGTCGGTAACACTGAAGCTTTCTTT. Amino acids: CASSFEVGNTEAFF.

This clone was observed a single time. V is TRBV30 and J is TRBJ2-7; TRBD1 matches at 8 bases. There are 14 residues in the CDR3. V dropped 1 base and J dropped 0; count of bases not matched to a gene: 2. Germline assignment: CDR1 GTSNPN and CDR2 SVGIG (reference sequence). The CDR3 sequence is CAWSADRGSYEQYF. As DNA, the CDR3 is TGTGCCTGGAGTGCCGACAGGGGCTCCTACGAGCAGTACTTC.

The J gene is TRBJ2-1, the V gene TRBV21-1. TRBV21-1 has pseudogene status. The CDR3 has 11 amino acids. CDR3 in DNA: TGTGCCAGCAGCACCCGGGCCGGGCCGTTCTTC. Amino acid sequence: CASSTRAGPFF.

The V call is TRBV29-1, the J call TRBJ2-5, with 12 bases identical to TRBD2. CDR1 is SQVTM and CDR2 is ANQGSEA in the germline V gene. The CDR3 has 14 amino acids. Trimming at V came to 7 bases and at J to 3 bases, leaving 6 bases not matched to a gene. In DNA, the CDR3 is TGCAGCGGTGAGACTAGCGGGAGAAAAGAGACCCAGTACTTC. Translated, it gives CSGETSGRKETQYF.

J is TRBJ2-3 and V is TRBV19, with 10 bases identical to TRBD2. V lost 1 base, J lost 5 bases, and 6 bases stayed unmatched. The CDR3 contains 16 residues. Germline CDR1 LNHDA, CDR2 SQIVND (reference sequence). The CDR3 region is CASSIGRSGRGDTQYF. For the CDR3, the DNA is TGTGCCAGTAGTATAGGCCGGAGCGGGAGGGGAGATACGCAGTATTTT.

The chain recombines TRBV28 with TRBJ2-7; tentative D call: TRBD1 (5 bases). V lost 5 bases and J lost 2, with 10 bases in between. The germline CDR1 and CDR2 sequences are MDHEN and SYDVKM. The CDR3 is 13 residues long. The CDR3 loop is CASSTTGPYEQYF. DNA of the CDR3: TGTGCCAGCAGTACAACAGGCCCCTACGAGCAGTACTTC.

This clone showed up many times. This sequence joins TRBV6-5 and TRBJ2-7, with D perhaps TRBD1 (6 bases). The length of the CDR3 is 15 residues. Germline V gives CDR1 MNHEY, CDR2 SVGAGI. V lost 4 bases, J lost 3 bases, and 16 bases lay in between. The DNA of the CDR3 is TGTGCCAGCAGTTTCAATACAGGGTGGGGCTACGAGCAGTACTTC. This encodes CASSFNTGWGYEQYF.

Of note for this clone: It is likely a read error: a sequence one base away is far more abundant. The genes are TRBV29-1 and TRBJ2-7, with D perhaps TRBD1 or TRBD2 (6 bases each). Deletions cut 6 bases from V and 5 bases from J, with 20 bases between. There are 14 residues in the CDR3. The V gene's germline CDR1 is SQVTM and CDR2 ANQGSEA. CDR3 sequence: CSVGAGREPNEQYF. CDR3 in DNA: TGCAGCGTGGGGGCTGGGCGGGAACCCAACGAGCAGTACTTC.

The rearrangement links TRBV4-2 to TRBJ2-3, with TRBD1 matching over 10 bases. The germline V gene encodes CDR1 LGHNA and CDR2 YNFKEQ. The V gene end was trimmed by 4 bases and the J gene end by 7 bases; junction bases not matched to a gene: 11. CDR3 length equals 16 residues. The CDR3: CASSLGTGEGQNTQYF. As DNA, the CDR3 is TGTGCCAGCAGCCTTGGGACAGGGGAGGGACAGAATACGCAGTATTTT.

This clone was recorded only once. This likely came from a read error, as a far larger clone is one base away. The rearrangement joins TRBV7-9 to TRBJ2-1; 13 nucleotides align to TRBD2. The ends lost 6 bases at V and 9 bases at J; junction bases unmatched: 8. Per the germline V gene, CDR1 is SEHNR and CDR2 is FQNEAQ (reference sequence). The CDR3 totals 15 residues. The CDR3 nucleotides are TGTGCCAGCAGTTATCGGACTAGCGGGAGAGGTGAGCAGTTCTTC. Translation gives CASSYRTSGRGEQFF.

CDR3 in DNA: TGTGCCAGCAGTTCTCGACAGGGGACCAATCAGCCCCAGCATTTT. Its protein product is CASSSRQGTNQPQHF. The rearrangement uses TRBV6-6 and TRBJ1-5; TRBD1 agrees at 8 bases. This CDR3 is 15 amino acids long. The ends lost 4 bases at V and 3 bases at J; junction bases unmatched: 5. Germline V gene data show CDR1 as MNHNY and CDR2 as SVGAGI (reference sequence).

V is TRBV21-1 and J is TRBJ2-6; the table names TRBD1, a call not compared with the DNA. TRBV21-1 is a pseudogene segment. The CDR3 consists of 17 residues. CDR3 in DNA: TGTGCCAGCAGCAAAGGACAGGGGATCTCTGGGGCCAACGTCCTGACTTTC. This gives the protein CASSKGQGISGANVLTF.

This clone has a count of ten or more. The genes are TRBV7-3 and TRBJ1-1; unclear D gene. Germline V lookup: CDR1 SGHTA, CDR2 FQGTGA. The CDR3 contains 13 residues. Between the trimmed V and J ends, which lost 4 bases and 0 bases, there was a span of 6 bases. In DNA form, the CDR3 reads TGTGCCAGCAGCTATACAATGAACACTGAAGCTTTCTTT. Its protein is CASSYTMNTEAFF.

The V call is TRBV2, the J call TRBJ1-1; a weak D match, TRBD1 (6 bases). This CDR3 spans 17 amino acids. Germline assignment: CDR1 SNHLY and CDR2 FYNNEI. With 6 bases removed from V and 1 base from J, the gap between germline ends came to 21 bases. CDR3 protein: CASSRGGPGSANTEAFF. The CDR3 DNA sequence: TGTGCCAGCAGCCGCGGGGGCCCGGGGTCCGCGAACACTGAAGCTTTCTTT.

The chain couples TRBV30 to TRBJ1-2; 10 bases are a match to TRBD1. The V gene end was trimmed by 0 bases and the J gene end by 3 bases; junction bases not matched to a gene: 1. This CDR3 spans 14 amino acids. From germline, CDR1 is GTSNPN and CDR2 SVGIG (reference sequence). The CDR3 DNA follows: TGTGCCTGGAGTGTAGGGACAGGGGACTATGGCTACACCTTC. It codes for CAWSVGTGDYGYTF.

There are a few counts of this clone. The chain uses TRBV25-1 and TRBJ2-3; D possibly corresponds to TRBD2 (5 bases). Germline V gene sequence: CDR1 MGHDK, CDR2 SYGVNS. V was cut by 6 bases and J by 4 bases, with 11 bases left in between. This CDR3 spans 13 amino acids. The CDR3 sequence: CASRRGSADTQYF. CDR3 nucleotide sequence: TGTGCCAGCAGGCGTGGGAGCGCAGATACGCAGTATTTT.

The chain couples TRBV7-8 to TRBJ2-5; 7 bases align to TRBD1. The CDR3 is 14 residues long. The V gene's germline CDR1 is SGHVS and CDR2 FQNEAQ. Germline trimming cut 3 bases from V and 2 bases from J; bases unmatched to any gene: 3. This CDR3 is CASSFLGQQETQYF. Here the CDR3 DNA reads TGTGCCAGCAGCTTTTTGGGACAGCAAGAGACCCAGTACTTC.

In the case of this clone: The germline gene is not matched at one end of the junction; a read error may be the cause. This chain connects TRBV7-9 to TRBJ2-3; 9 nucleotides agree with TRBD2. The CDR3 has 17 residues. Per germline, CDR1 SEHNR and CDR2 FQNEAQ (reference sequence). The chain's CDR3 is CASSQANGLALGDTQYF. As DNA, the CDR3 is TGCGCCAGCAGCCAAGCGAACGGACTAGCGTTAGGGGATACGCAGTATTTT. Combining the CDR3 with reference TRBV7-9 and TRBJ2-3 gives the whole variable domain DTGVSQNPRHKITKRGQNVTFRCDPISEHNRLYWYRQTLGQGPEFLTYFQNEAQLEKSRLLSDRFSAERPKGSFSTLEIQRTEQGDSAMYLCASSQANGLALGDTQYFGPGTRLTVL.

The chain is built from TRBV19 and TRBJ1-1, with D uncertain. Trimming removed 3 bases at V and 3 bases at J, with 11 bases between. The CDR3 sequence is 14 residues long. Germline-derived CDR1 and CDR2 are LNHDA and SQIVND (reference sequence). CDR3 loop: CASSMGGFYTEAFF. CDR3 nucleotide sequence: TGTGCCAGTAGTATGGGAGGTTTTTACACTGAAGCTTTCTTT.

The chain uses TRBV18 and TRBJ2-7; D is tentatively TRBD1 or TRBD2 (5 bases each). V gave up 5 bases and J gave up 3 bases, with 20 bases separating them. CDR1 and CDR2 (germline): KGHSH, LQKENI. The CDR3 covers 16 residues. The CDR3 region has the DNA TGTGCCAGCTCATCAATAACCGCAACTGGGGGCTACGAGCAGTACTTC. Translated, it gives CASSSITATGGYEQYF.

The V gene is TRBV19, the J gene TRBJ2-5; 10 bases align to TRBD1. The ends lost 4 bases at V and 2 bases at J; junction bases unmatched: 7. This CDR3 is 16 amino acids long. Germline loops: CDR1 LNHDA, CDR2 SQIVND (reference sequence). This CDR3 reads CASSTSTGGLQETQYF. For the CDR3, the DNA is TGTGCCAGTAGTACCTCGACAGGGGGCCTGCAAGAGACCCAGTACTTC.

The chain couples TRBV6-1 to TRBJ1-4; D is unclear. The CDR3 is 13 residues long. The V gene's germline CDR1 is MNHNS and CDR2 SASEGT. Trimming pared 4 bases from V and 3 bases from J, leaving 6 bases between. Here the CDR3 DNA reads TGTGCCAGCAGTGGACTCCCTAATGAAAAACTGTTTTTT. Amino acid sequence: CASSGLPNEKLFF.

V is TRBV18 and J is TRBJ1-4; TRBD1 aligns across 8 bases. Losses at the gene ends were 6 bases for V and 8 bases for J; bases not matched to a gene: 11. Germline-derived CDR1 and CDR2 are KGHSH and LQKENI. CDR3 length: 15 amino acids. The DNA for the CDR3 is TGTGCCAGCTCTCCAGGGGGCGCGGTTAAGGAAAAACTGTTTTTT. The encoded protein is CASSPGGAVKEKLFF.

The sample holds a few counts of this clone. J is TRBJ2-5 and V is TRBV28, with TRBD2 matching 10 bases. Germline-derived CDR1 and CDR2 are MDHEN and SYDVKM. The CDR3 is 20 residues long. V lost 6 bases and J lost 3; bases outside the gene matches: 22. The CDR3 nucleotides read TGTGCCAGCAGAAGGGGGCAGCGGGAGGGCCTTGGCCTTTCGGAAGAGACCCAGTACTTC. It encodes CASRRGQREGLGLSEETQYF.

V gene TRBV28 combines with J gene TRBJ1-4, with a weak D call TRBD1 (5 bases). This CDR3 is built from 12 residues. Between the trimmed V and J ends, which lost 8 bases and 4 bases, there was a span of 8 bases. The germline gives CDR1 MDHEN, CDR2 SYDVKM. The CDR3 loop reads CASGGYNEKLFF. The CDR3 bases are TGTGCCAGCGGGGGGTATAATGAAAAACTGTTTTTT.

Concerning this clone: Additional DNA sequences in this sample encode the identical CDR3. This chain uses TRBV30 with TRBJ2-7; possible D gene TRBD2, 6 bases. The CDR3 spans 12 residues. V was cut by 0 bases and J by 4 bases, with 7 bases left in between. CDR1 is GTSNPN and CDR2 is SVGIG in the germline V gene (reference sequence). CDR3 region: CAWSVGTYEQYF. The CDR3 DNA sequence: TGTGCCTGGAGTGTGGGGACTTACGAGCAGTACTTC.